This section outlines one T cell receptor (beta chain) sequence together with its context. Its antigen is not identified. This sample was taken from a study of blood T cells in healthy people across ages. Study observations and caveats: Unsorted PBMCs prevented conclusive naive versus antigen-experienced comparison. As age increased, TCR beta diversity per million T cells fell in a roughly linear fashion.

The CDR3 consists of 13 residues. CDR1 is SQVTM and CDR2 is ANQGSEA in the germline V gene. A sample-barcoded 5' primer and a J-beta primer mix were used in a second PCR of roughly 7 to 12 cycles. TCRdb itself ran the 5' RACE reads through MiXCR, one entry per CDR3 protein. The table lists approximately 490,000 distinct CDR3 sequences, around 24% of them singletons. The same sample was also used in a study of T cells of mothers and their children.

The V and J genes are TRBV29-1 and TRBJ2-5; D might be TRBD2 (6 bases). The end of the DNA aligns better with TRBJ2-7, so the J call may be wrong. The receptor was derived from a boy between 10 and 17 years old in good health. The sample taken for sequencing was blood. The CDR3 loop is CSVESSGTYEQYF. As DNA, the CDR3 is TGCAGCGTTGAAAGTAGCGGTACCTACGAGCAGTACTTC.